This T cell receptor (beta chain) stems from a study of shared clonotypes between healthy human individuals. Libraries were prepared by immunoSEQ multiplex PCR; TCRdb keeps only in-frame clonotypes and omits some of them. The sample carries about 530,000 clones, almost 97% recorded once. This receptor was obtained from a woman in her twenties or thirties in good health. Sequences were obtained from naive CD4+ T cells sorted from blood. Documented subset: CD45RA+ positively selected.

CDR3 nucleotide sequence: TGTGCCAGCAGTTACGGTAGGACAGGGGCCTACGAGCAGTACTTC. Protein product: CASSYGRTGAYEQYF. The chain uses TRBV6-6 and TRBJ2-7; 9 bases line up with TRBD1. After removal of 2 bases from V and 2 bases from J, the junction contained 4 bases not matched to a gene. CDR1 is MNHNY, CDR2 SVGAGI, per germline (reference sequence). The CDR3 loop spans 15 amino acids.